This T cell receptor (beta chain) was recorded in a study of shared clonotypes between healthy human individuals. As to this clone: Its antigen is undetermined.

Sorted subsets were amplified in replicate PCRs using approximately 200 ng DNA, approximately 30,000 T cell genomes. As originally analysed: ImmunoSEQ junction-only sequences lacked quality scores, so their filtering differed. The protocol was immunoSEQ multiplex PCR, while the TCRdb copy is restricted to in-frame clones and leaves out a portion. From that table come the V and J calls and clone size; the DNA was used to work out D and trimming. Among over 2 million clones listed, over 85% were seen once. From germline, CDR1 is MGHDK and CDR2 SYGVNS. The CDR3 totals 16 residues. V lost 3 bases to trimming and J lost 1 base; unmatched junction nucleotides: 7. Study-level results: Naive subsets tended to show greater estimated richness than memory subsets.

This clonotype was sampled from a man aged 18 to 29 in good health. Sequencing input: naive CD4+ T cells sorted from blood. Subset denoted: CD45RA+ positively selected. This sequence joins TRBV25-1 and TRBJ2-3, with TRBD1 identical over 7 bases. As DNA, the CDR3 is TGTGCCAGCAGTGATTCCCCAGGGGGACGCACAGATACGCAGTATTTT. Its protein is CASSDSPGGRTDTQYF.